A single sample is the source of the 7 T cell receptor beta chains below, sequenced in a study of blood T cell repertoires in COVID-19. The assay was immunoSEQ multiplex PCR, and TCRdb's table has in-frame clones only and misses some. The sample has 150,000 or so clones, over 60% seen once. The specimen sequenced was PBMCs or T cells enriched from blood (not recorded which). The receptor set was obtained from a woman in her 50s who had recovered from COVID-19.

The chain employs TRBV28 and TRBJ2-2; the D is unclear. V lost 3 bases to trimming and J lost 1 base, with 9 bases between them. The CDR3 is made up of 15 amino acids. Per the germline V gene, CDR1 is MDHEN and CDR2 is SYDVKM. For the CDR3, the DNA is TGTGCCAGCAGTTTTTTAGACAAGAACACCGGGGAGCTGTTTTTT. Translated, it gives CASSFLDKNTGELFF.

V and J are TRBV5-6 and TRBJ2-5; 7 nucleotides align to TRBD1. In germline, CDR1 is SGHDT, CDR2 YYEEEE. CDR3 length: 14 amino acids. Trimming at V came to 0 bases and at J to 4 bases, leaving 3 bases not matched to a gene. CDR3 bases: TGTGCCAGCAGCTTGGCTAGGGGGCCAGAGACCCAGTACTTC. Protein: CASSLARGPETQYF.

The V gene is TRBV12-3 or TRBV12-4, the J gene TRBJ2-1; perhaps TRBD2 as D (6 bases). The CDR3 spans 10 residues. Trimming removed 8 bases at V and 10 bases at J, with 9 bases between. The CDR3 DNA follows: TGTGCCAGCGGGGGAGGAGAGCAGTTCTTC. This translates into CASGGGEQFF.

CDR3 nucleotides: TGTGCCAGCAGCCAACCCACCTGGACAGGGGAATATGGCTACACCTTC. Encoded protein: CASSQPTWTGEYGYTF. The V call is TRBV3-1 (or the pseudogene TRBV3-2), the J call TRBJ1-2, with TRBD1 identical over 9 bases. Germline assignment: CDR1 LGHDT and CDR2 YNNKEL (reference sequence). The CDR3 runs to 16 residues. The V and J ends lost 2 bases and 5 bases, in that order; junction bases with no gene match: 9.

The J gene is TRBJ2-1, the V gene TRBV18; 11 bases agree with TRBD2. The germline V gene encodes CDR1 KGHSH and CDR2 LQKENI. The CDR3 sequence is 13 residues long. V trimming: 5 bases; J trimming: 16 bases; junction bases outside the gene matches: 10. DNA for the CDR3: TGTGCCAGCTCATTACTAGCGGGAGACCCCTATTTCTTC. Its protein product is CASSLLAGDPYFF.

The gene calls are TRBV7-3 and TRBJ2-5; TRBD1 matches at 7 bases. CDR3 length: 14 residues. The germline CDR1 and CDR2 sequences are SGHTA and FQGTGA. V shed 5 bases and J 1 base; nucleotides not matched to a gene: 4. CDR3 in amino acids: CASSPAGGQETQYF. The DNA of the CDR3 is TGTGCCAGCAGCCCCGCAGGGGGCCAAGAGACCCAGTACTTC.

The chain links TRBV9 to TRBJ2-5, with a weak D call TRBD1 (5 bases). The CDR3 runs 14 residues. The germline V gene encodes CDR1 SGDLS and CDR2 YYNGEE. Trimming took 0 bases from V and 6 from J, leaving 12 bases between them. CDR3: CASSVGSGQQTQYF. CDR3 DNA: TGTGCCAGCAGCGTAGGATCAGGGCAGCAGACCCAGTACTTC.